This is a list of T cell receptor beta chains from one sample in a study of OX40 agonist ivuxolimab in advanced cancers. The method was immunoSEQ multiplex PCR; TCRdb's version includes in-frame clones alone and lacks a portion of them. The sample consists of about 82,000 clones, roughly 80% of them appearing once. The sequences come from CD4+ or CD8+ T cells sorted from blood, collected in a trial of the OX40 agonist ivuxolimab. Receptor source: an adult with an advanced solid tumor such as melanoma, head and neck, liver or kidney cancer. Each CDR3 is given with its conserved first and last residue. The D gene is left open where the match is weak. Clone sizes are given selectively: once, few, many, or a class where the clone is expanded.

j_gene: TRBJ2-5
abundance: -
d_gene: -
v_gene: TRBV10-3
CDR3nt: TGTGCCATGATGGACAGCTATCAAGAGACCCAGTACTTC
CDR3aa: CAMMDSYQETQYF

j_gene: TRBJ1-1
abundance: once
d_gene: -
v_gene: TRBV6-6
CDR3nt: TGTGCCAGCACTAGACCCGGGACAATGAACACTGAAGCTTTCTTT
CDR3aa: CASTRPGTMNTEAFF

j_gene: TRBJ2-1
abundance: -
d_gene: -
v_gene: TRBV7-8
CDR3nt: TGTGCCAGCAGCTTAATGGGTGGGGGGATCAACAATGAGCAGTTCTTC
CDR3aa: CASSLMGGGINNEQFF

j_gene: TRBJ2-7
abundance: -
d_gene: -
v_gene: TRBV6-5
CDR3nt: TGTGCCAGCAGCCGTAGGGGGGTGTCCTACGAGCAGTACTTC
CDR3aa: CASSRRGVSYEQYF

j_gene: TRBJ1-3
abundance: -
d_gene: TRBD1
v_gene: TRBV9
CDR3nt: TGTGCCAGCAGCGTCTTGACAGGGGCTGGAAACACCATATATTTT
CDR3aa: CASSVLTGAGNTIYF

j_gene: TRBJ2-2
abundance: -
d_gene: -
v_gene: TRBV11-1
CDR3nt: TGTGCCAGCAGCTTAGACCCGACCAACACCGGGGAGCTGTTTTTT
CDR3aa: CASSLDPTNTGELFF

j_gene: TRBJ2-7
abundance: -
d_gene: -
v_gene: TRBV5-1
CDR3nt: TGCGCCAGCAGCTTGGGAACTAGGGGAGACGAGCAGTACTTC
CDR3aa: CASSLGTRGDEQYF

j_gene: TRBJ2-3
abundance: -
d_gene: -
v_gene: TRBV19
CDR3nt: TGTGCCAGTAAAAGGGACACAGATACGCAGTATTTT
CDR3aa: CASKRDTDTQYF

j_gene: TRBJ1-2
abundance: -
d_gene: -
v_gene: TRBV14
CDR3nt: TGTGCCAGCAGCCAAGATCTACGTGGCTACACCTTC
CDR3aa: CASSQDLRGYTF

j_gene: TRBJ1-2
abundance: -
d_gene: -
v_gene: TRBV4-3
CDR3nt: TGCGCCAGCAGCCAAGACGGGGGGCAGGGCTATGGCTACACCTTC
CDR3aa: CASSQDGGQGYGYTF

j_gene: TRBJ2-5
abundance: -
d_gene: -
v_gene: TRBV4-2
CDR3nt: TGTGCCAGCAGCCAACAAATGGTCGCGGGCCAAGAGACCCAGTACTTC
CDR3aa: CASSQQMVAGQETQYF

j_gene: TRBJ2-4
abundance: -
d_gene: TRBD1
v_gene: TRBV4-2
CDR3nt: TGTGCCAGCAGCCCATCCGGGACAGGGGGACTAGCCAAAAACATTCAGTACTTC
CDR3aa: CASSPSGTGGLAKNIQYF

j_gene: TRBJ1-5
abundance: -
d_gene: TRBD1
v_gene: TRBV7-3
CDR3nt: TGTGCCAGCAGCGACGGGACAGGGGACAATCAGCCCCAGCATTTT
CDR3aa: CASSDGTGDNQPQHF

j_gene: TRBJ1-6
abundance: -
d_gene: -
v_gene: TRBV27
CDR3nt: TGTGCCAGCAGTTACCGCGGGGCAGAATATAATTCGGCCCTCCACTTT
CDR3aa: CASSYRGAEYNSALHF

j_gene: TRBJ1-3
abundance: -
d_gene: -
v_gene: TRBV5-1
CDR3nt: TGCGCCAGCAGCCTCGAACCCGGACAGTCCCTCTCTGGAAACACCATATATTTT
CDR3aa: CASSLEPGQSLSGNTIYF

j_gene: TRBJ2-4
abundance: -
d_gene: TRBD1
v_gene: TRBV6-5
CDR3nt: TGTGCCAGCAGTACCCGACAGGGGTTACACATTCAGTACTTC
CDR3aa: CASSTRQGLHIQYF

j_gene: TRBJ2-7
abundance: -
d_gene: -
v_gene: TRBV25-1
CDR3nt: TGTGCCAGCAGTGCCACAGGCCCCTACGAGCAGTACTTC
CDR3aa: CASSATGPYEQYF

j_gene: TRBJ1-2
abundance: -
d_gene: -
v_gene: TRBV30
CDR3nt: TGTGCCTGGAGTATGGGGGGAGGGAACTATGGCTACACCTTC
CDR3aa: CAWSMGGGNYGYTF

j_gene: TRBJ2-6
abundance: -
d_gene: -
v_gene: TRBV5-4
CDR3nt: TGTGCCAGCAGCTCTGGGGGAATTGCTGGGGCCAACGTCCTGACTTTC
CDR3aa: CASSSGGIAGANVLTF

j_gene: TRBJ2-2
abundance: -
d_gene: TRBD2
v_gene: TRBV5-1
CDR3nt: TGCGCCAGCAGCTTGAGTCTAGCGGGGTTCGGGGAGCTGTTTTTT
CDR3aa: CASSLSLAGFGELFF

j_gene: TRBJ2-5
abundance: -
d_gene: -
v_gene: TRBV7-9
CDR3nt: TGTGCCAGCAGCTTGCCCAGGGGGACCCAGTACTTC
CDR3aa: CASSLPRGTQYF

j_gene: TRBJ2-7
abundance: -
d_gene: TRBD1
v_gene: TRBV7-2
CDR3nt: TGTGCCAGCAGCCGGGACAGGGGGCGAACCTACGAGCAGTACTTC
CDR3aa: CASSRDRGRTYEQYF

j_gene: TRBJ1-1
abundance: once
d_gene: -
v_gene: TRBV19
CDR3nt: TGTGCCAGTAGTGGGCAGCTAAACACTGAAGCTTTCTTT
CDR3aa: CASSGQLNTEAFF

j_gene: TRBJ2-5
abundance: -
d_gene: -
v_gene: TRBV6-4
CDR3nt: TGTGCCAGCAGTGACTCAGGGGGTTGGGAGACCCAGTACTTC
CDR3aa: CASSDSGGWETQYF

j_gene: TRBJ2-2
abundance: few
d_gene: TRBD2
v_gene: TRBV14
CDR3nt: TGTGCCAGCAGCCAGCGGACTAGCGGGTGGTCTACCGGGGAGCTGTTTTTT
CDR3aa: CASSQRTSGWSTGELFF

j_gene: TRBJ2-7
abundance: -
d_gene: -
v_gene: TRBV6-5
CDR3nt: TGTGCCAGCAGTTACTCGGAGGCCTACGAGCAGTACTTC
CDR3aa: CASSYSEAYEQYF

j_gene: TRBJ1-2
abundance: few
d_gene: -
v_gene: TRBV7-9
CDR3nt: TGTGCCAGCAGCTTAGATCGAGTGGCCCTGGGCTATGGCTACACCTTC
CDR3aa: CASSLDRVALGYGYTF

j_gene: TRBJ2-7
abundance: -
d_gene: -
v_gene: TRBV6-1
CDR3nt: TGTGCCAGCAGGCGCACAGGCCGCCCGGCGCAGTACTTC
CDR3aa: CASRRTGRPAQYF

j_gene: TRBJ2-2
abundance: -
d_gene: TRBD2
v_gene: TRBV6-6
CDR3nt: TGTGCCAGCAGCTACCCAAGCGGGGGGGCCGGGGAGCTGTTTTTT
CDR3aa: CASSYPSGGAGELFF

j_gene: TRBJ2-5
abundance: -
d_gene: -
v_gene: TRBV6-6
CDR3nt: TGTGCCAGCAGTCGGCCACAAGAGACCCAGTACTTC
CDR3aa: CASSRPQETQYF

j_gene: TRBJ2-2
abundance: -
d_gene: -
v_gene: TRBV5-4
CDR3nt: TGTGCCAGCAGCCCCTTAGCCGGGGAGCTGTTTTTT
CDR3aa: CASSPLAGELFF

j_gene: TRBJ2-7
abundance: -
d_gene: TRBD2
v_gene: TRBV6-6
CDR3nt: TGTGCCAGCAGGCCCCCGGGGGGCTCCTACGAGCAGTACTTC
CDR3aa: CASRPPGGSYEQYF

j_gene: TRBJ2-3
abundance: -
d_gene: TRBD1
v_gene: TRBV5-6
CDR3nt: TGTGCCAGCAGCCAACAGGGGCTCACAGATACGCAGTATTTT
CDR3aa: CASSQQGLTDTQYF

j_gene: TRBJ1-2
abundance: -
d_gene: -
v_gene: TRBV6-5
CDR3nt: TGTGCCAGCCGCTCCCCCCCAGGGTATGGCTACACCTTC
CDR3aa: CASRSPPGYGYTF

j_gene: TRBJ2-2
abundance: few
d_gene: TRBD2
v_gene: TRBV18
CDR3nt: TGTGCCAGCTCACCACTCGGGGGGAGCACCGGGGAGCTGTTTTTT
CDR3aa: CASSPLGGSTGELFF

j_gene: TRBJ2-3
abundance: -
d_gene: -
v_gene: TRBV6-4
CDR3nt: TGTGCGGTCAGGCGGCCTTTGTGCACAGATACGCAGTATTTT
CDR3aa: CAVRRPLCTDTQYF

j_gene: TRBJ1-1
abundance: -
d_gene: -
v_gene: TRBV7-2
CDR3nt: TGTGCCAGCAGCTTTCTCACTGAAGCTTTCTTT
CDR3aa: CASSFLTEAFF

j_gene: TRBJ1-6
abundance: -
d_gene: -
v_gene: TRBV11-2
CDR3nt: TGTGCCAGCAGTCCAGATAATTCACCCCTCCACTTT
CDR3aa: CASSPDNSPLHF

j_gene: TRBJ2-5
abundance: -
d_gene: -
v_gene: TRBV7-3
CDR3nt: TGTGCCAGCAGCTCCACCAGGGAAGAGACCCAGTACTTC
CDR3aa: CASSSTREETQYF

j_gene: TRBJ1-6
abundance: -
d_gene: -
v_gene: TRBV19
CDR3nt: TGTGCCAGTAGTCGATACCAGCAGGGATTAGAAAATTCACCCCTCCACTTT
CDR3aa: CASSRYQQGLENSPLHF

j_gene: TRBJ2-5
abundance: -
d_gene: -
v_gene: TRBV6-6
CDR3nt: TGTGCCAGCAGTTACGGGGCAGAAGAGACCCAGTACTTC
CDR3aa: CASSYGAEETQYF

j_gene: TRBJ2-3
abundance: -
d_gene: -
v_gene: TRBV28
CDR3nt: TGTGCCAGCAGGGGGGCCGGCACAGATACGCAGTATTTT
CDR3aa: CASRGAGTDTQYF

j_gene: TRBJ2-7
abundance: -
d_gene: -
v_gene: TRBV18
CDR3nt: TGTGCCAGCTCAGGCGACTATTCCAGCGAGCAGTACTTC
CDR3aa: CASSGDYSSEQYF

j_gene: TRBJ2-3
abundance: -
d_gene: TRBD2
v_gene: TRBV5-6
CDR3nt: TGTGCCAGCAGCTTCGATGCTAGCGGGGGGTATACGCAGTATTTT
CDR3aa: CASSFDASGGYTQYF

j_gene: TRBJ1-2
abundance: -
d_gene: -
v_gene: TRBV10-3
CDR3nt: TGTGCCATCGGGACGAATGGCTACACCTTC
CDR3aa: CAIGTNGYTF

j_gene: TRBJ1-3
abundance: -
d_gene: -
v_gene: TRBV19
CDR3nt: TGTGCCAGTAGTTTCGCACAGCTCTCTGGAAACACCATATATTTT
CDR3aa: CASSFAQLSGNTIYF

j_gene: TRBJ1-4
abundance: -
d_gene: -
v_gene: TRBV7-2
CDR3nt: TGTGCCAGCAGCCCGACCAGGGATTCTAATGAAAAACTGTTTTTT
CDR3aa: CASSPTRDSNEKLFF

j_gene: TRBJ2-1
abundance: -
d_gene: -
v_gene: TRBV15
CDR3nt: TGTGCCACCAGCAGAGCGGGGGAGTACAATGAGCAGTTCTTC
CDR3aa: CATSRAGEYNEQFF